One and the same sample provided the 5 T cell receptor beta chains below, sequenced in a study of CD8+CD57+ T cells in acquired aplastic anemia. Only patients with CD8+CD57+ cell expansion on flow cytometry were chosen for sequencing. CDR3 and TCR beta VDJ profiling relied on genomic DNA as the template. TCRdb independently ran MiXCR on the reads; one entry per CDR3 protein. The table records more than 150,000 distinct CDR3 sequences, about half of them present only once. Sequenced sample: sorted CD4+, CD8+, or CD8+CD57+ T cells (not recorded which) from PBMCs. The receptors originated from a human donor with aplastic anemia.

J is TRBJ2-3 and V is TRBV6-4; D remains ambiguous. The CDR3 runs to 14 residues. The V gene lost 0 bases and the J gene lost 1 base, with 5 bases spanning the gap. Germline V gene sequence: CDR1 MRHNA, CDR2 SNTAGT. The CDR3 DNA reads TGTGCCAGCAGTGACTCCCAGGGCACAGATACGCAGTATTTT. Translated, it gives CASSDSQGTDTQYF.

The chain employs TRBV6-1 and TRBJ2-2, with TRBD1 identical over 8 bases. CDR3 length: 17 amino acids. The V segment lost 5 bases and the J segment 4 bases; nucleotides outside the gene matches: 12. Germline-derived CDR1 and CDR2 are MNHNS and SASEGT. The CDR3 bases are TGTGCCAGCAGTCCGCAGCCCCCCACAGGGGGCACCGGGGAGCTGTTTTTT. Translated: CASSPQPPTGGTGELFF.

This clonotype occurred a few times. The V and J genes are TRBV15 and TRBJ2-1; no definite D call. The germline CDR1 and CDR2 sequences are LNHNV and YYDKDF (reference sequence). The length of the CDR3 is 13 residues. V lost 1 base to trimming and J lost 5 bases, with 6 bases between them. CDR3 protein: CATSRVRDNEQFF. For the CDR3, the DNA is TGTGCCACCAGCAGAGTCAGAGACAATGAGCAGTTCTTC.

The chain joins TRBV7-9 to TRBJ2-7, with TRBD1 identical over 9 bases. V lost 8 bases, J lost 4 bases, and 6 bases stayed unmatched. Germline V gene lookup returns CDR1 SEHNR and CDR2 FQNEAQ (reference sequence). The CDR3 is 13 residues long. The chain's CDR3 is CASGTGTMYEQYF. The CDR3 DNA reads TGTGCCAGCGGGACAGGGACAATGTACGAGCAGTACTTC.

The chain has TRBV7-3 and TRBJ1-1, with 7 bases aligning to TRBD1. After removal of 5 bases from V and 7 bases from J, the junction contained 13 bases not matched to a gene. The germline V gene encodes CDR1 SGHTA and CDR2 FQGTGA. This CDR3 comprises 15 residues. The CDR3 bases are TGTGCCAGCAGCCAGACAGGGAAGGTAACGGGTGAAGCTTTCTTT. Amino acids: CASSQTGKVTGEAFF.